Listed here is a single T cell receptor (beta chain). What it binds is not known. Trimming stripped 4 bases from V and 6 bases from J, with 18 bases between. The CDR3 is 15 amino acids. Per germline, CDR1 SQVTM and CDR2 ANQGSEA. Total RNA was isolated from each sample in quantities of at least 6 micrograms. A J-beta primer mix and a sample-barcoded 5' primer were used in a second PCR of roughly 6 to 11 cycles. TCRdb independently ran MiXCR on the 5' RACE reads; one entry per CDR3 protein. Of 700,000 to 950,000 distinct CDR3 sequences listed, about 42% were seen once; the top ten hold 20% to 25%. This sample was taken from a study of blood T cells in healthy people across ages. Study observations and caveats: CMV infection status of these donors was not known.

The sample comprised blood. The chain carries TRBV29-1 and TRBJ1-4; D may be TRBD1 (6 bases). The TCR sequence derives from a woman in her sixties or seventies in good health. The CDR3 region has the DNA TGCAGCGTTGGGCTAGCGGGGGGGCGGGATGAAAAACTGTTTTTT. Translated, it gives CSVGLAGGRDEKLFF. The variable domain in full, completed from reference TRBV29-1 and TRBJ1-4, reads SAVISQKPSRDICQRGTSLTIQCQVDSQVTMMFWYRQQPGQSLTLIATANQGSEATYESGFVIDKFPISRPNLTFSTLTVSNMSPEDSSIYLCSVGLAGGRDEKLFFGSGTQLSVL.